This passage covers 30 T cell receptor beta chains from one sample sequenced in a study of control samples from healthy donors and cancer patients (dated by TCRdb to between 2020 and 2021). Library generation was performed with the immunoSEQ multiplex PCR assay. TCRdb took over this immuneACCESS table, retaining in-frame rearrangements with V and J assigned. Such tables are incomplete; in checked studies, under half of the missing clones stem from an unresolved V gene, and the remainder is unexplained. The sample table shows 150,000 to 200,000 clones, and around 90% are seen once. Clones ranked in the top ten supply 1.1% to 1.5% of the sample. The sample was blood. All receptors come from a woman in her forties or fifties in good health.

This chain joins TRBV30 and TRBJ1-5; possible D gene TRBD1, 5 bases. The V gene's germline CDR1 is GTSNPN and CDR2 SVGIG (reference sequence). V was cut by 0 bases and J by 1 base, with 19 bases left in between. There are 18 residues in the CDR3. CDR3 coding DNA: TGTGCCTGGAGTGTAGATTCATCCAGGGTTGGGAGCAATCAGCCCCAGCATTTT. It is translated as CAWSVDSSRVGSNQPQHF.

The chain has TRBV7-2 and TRBJ1-2; TRBD1 is a possible D gene (5 bases). The CDR3 length is 15 residues. Trimming left V 0 bases short and J 4 bases short, with 12 bases between. CDR1 is SGHTA, CDR2 FQGNSA, per germline. This chain's CDR3 is CASSLARGNGYGYTF. CDR3 sequence (DNA): TGTGCCAGCAGCTTAGCGAGGGGCAACGGCTATGGCTACACCTTC.

The chain links TRBV30 to TRBJ1-1; no clear D. V was trimmed by 5 bases and J by 7 bases, leaving 11 bases between them. The CDR3 is 11 amino acids. CDR1 and CDR2 (germline): GTSNPN, SVGIG (reference sequence). CDR3 sequence: CAWEKSSEAFF. CDR3 coding DNA: TGTGCCTGGGAAAAGAGCAGTGAAGCTTTCTTT.

The gene calls are TRBV11-1 and TRBJ2-1; the D gene could be TRBD1 or TRBD2 (6 bases each). The CDR3 is made up of 16 amino acids. Germline V gene lookup returns CDR1 SGHAT and CDR2 FQDESV (reference sequence). Trimming took off 0 bases at V and 7 bases at J, with 16 bases between the two ends. The CDR3 sequence: CASSLAGLRGGNEQFF. CDR3 DNA: TGTGCCAGCAGCTTAGCGGGACTTCGAGGGGGAAATGAGCAGTTCTTC.

The CDR3 bases are TGTGCCAGCATAAGCCTGATGTCGGACGAGCAGTACTTC. Translation: CASISLMSDEQYF. V gene TRBV6-5 combines with J gene TRBJ2-7; D call uncertain. In germline, CDR1 is MNHEY, CDR2 SVGAGI. The length of the CDR3 is 13 residues. V lost 7 bases and J 5 bases, leaving 15 bases between the germline ends.

The rearrangement joins TRBV18 to TRBJ2-1, with 8 bases identical to TRBD1. V trimming: 1 base; J trimming: 6 bases; junction bases outside the gene matches: 2. Per the germline V gene, CDR1 is KGHSH and CDR2 is LQKENI. The CDR3 loop spans 14 amino acids. The CDR3 spells CASSPRTGTNEQFF. DNA for the CDR3: TGTGCCAGCTCACCACGGACAGGGACCAATGAGCAGTTCTTC.

This chain joins TRBV5-1 and TRBJ2-7; TRBD2 matches 10 bases. V dropped 4 bases and J dropped 0; count of bases not matched to a gene: 4. There are 15 residues in the CDR3. Germline lookup yields CDR1 SGHRS and CDR2 YFSETQ. The DNA of the CDR3 is TGCGCCAGCAGCCCTAGCGGGGGCCCCTCCTACGAGCAGTACTTC. Protein product: CASSPSGGPSYEQYF.

The chain recombines TRBV29-1 with TRBJ1-1; D not resolved. V was trimmed by 3 bases and J by 11 bases, leaving 16 bases between them. This CDR3 region has 12 residues. The germline gives CDR1 SQVTM, CDR2 ANQGSEA. CDR3 sequence: CSVDSPGVPAFF. CDR3 DNA sequence: TGCAGCGTTGATTCCCCGGGAGTGCCGGCTTTCTTT. Full variable domain (rest looked up from reference TRBV29-1 and TRBJ1-1): SAVISQKPSRDICQRGTSLTIQCQVDSQVTMMFWYRQQPGQSLTLIATANQGSEATYESGFVIDKFPISRPNLTFSTLTVSNMSPEDSSIYLCSVDSPGVPAFFGQGTRLTVV.

The rearrangement joins TRBV2 to TRBJ1-6, with 9 bases lining up with TRBD1. Germline assignment: CDR1 SNHLY and CDR2 FYNNEI. V lost 7 bases to trimming and J lost 5 bases; unmatched junction nucleotides: 6. The CDR3 runs to 15 residues. The CDR3, as DNA: TGTGCCAGCACCCTGGGACAGGGTAATAATTCACCCCTCCACTTT. Translating gives CASTLGQGNNSPLHF. The entire variable domain, with the rest obtained from reference TRBV2 and TRBJ1-6, is as follows: EPEVTQTPSHQVTQMGQEVILRCVPISNHLYFYWYRQILGQKVEFLVSFYNNEISEKSEIFDDQFSVERPDGSNFTLKIRSTKLEDSAMYFCASTLGQGNNSPLHFGNGTRLTVT.

The V call is TRBV15, the J call TRBJ2-1; 8 bases line up with TRBD2. V dropped 6 bases and J dropped 4; count of bases not matched to a gene: 8. The CDR3 runs 15 residues. Germline loops: CDR1 LNHNV, CDR2 YYDKDF (reference sequence). CDR3 nucleotides: TGTGCCACCAGAATAACTAGCGGAGCATACAATGAGCAGTTCTTC. This encodes CATRITSGAYNEQFF.

The CDR3 here is CASSPRRPGMNTIYF. In DNA, the CDR3 is TGTGCCAGCAGCCCCCGGCGGCCTGGAATGAACACCATATATTTT. The rearrangement uses TRBV9 and TRBJ1-3; no clear D gene. CDR3 length equals 15 residues. Germline CDR1 is SGDLS and CDR2 is YYNGEE. V was shortened by 4 bases and J by 7 bases, with 18 bases between the two germline ends.

This clone was found once. The V call is TRBV27, the J call TRBJ2-7; 8 bases align to TRBD1. Trimming removed 8 bases from V and 4 bases from J; junction bases left unmatched: 7. Germline V CDR1 and CDR2: MNHEY, SMNVEV (reference sequence). This CDR3 comprises 13 residues. The CDR3 nucleotides read TGTGCCAGCTCGATGGACAGGGAGTACGAGCAGTACTTC. Encoded protein: CASSMDREYEQYF.

V gene TRBV30 combines with J gene TRBJ1-6; D gene uncertain. Germline V gene sequence: CDR1 GTSNPN, CDR2 SVGIG (reference sequence). This CDR3 spans 17 amino acids. The CDR3 protein is CAVSLRHQPRFLSPLHF. The CDR3 DNA reads as TGTGCTGTAAGCCTGAGACACCAACCCAGGTTTCTATCACCCCTCCACTTT.

The rearrangement links TRBV28 to TRBJ1-2; 9 nucleotides line up with TRBD1. The J segment lost 8 bases and the V segment lost 7 bases, leaving 14 bases of the junction unmatched. The V gene's germline CDR1 is MDHEN and CDR2 SYDVKM. CDR3 size: 15 residues. In DNA form, the CDR3 reads TGTGCCAGCAACCTCCCCGGGACAGGGAAAGTAGGCTACACCTTC. Its translation: CASNLPGTGKVGYTF.

J is TRBJ2-2 and V is TRBV7-3; D not resolved. The CDR3 has 15 amino acids. Germline CDR1 reads SGHTA; CDR2 reads FQGTGA. The germline V and J ends were trimmed by 2 bases and 5 bases, with 12 bases remaining between them. CDR3 sequence: CASSLGVPKTGELFF. DNA for the CDR3: TGTGCCAGCAGCTTAGGGGTCCCAAAAACCGGGGAGCTGTTTTTT.

DNA for the CDR3: TGTGCCAGCAGTTTCCCAGGGGCAAAAGGGGCCAACGTCCTGACTTTC. Its protein product is CASSFPGAKGANVLTF. V is TRBV28 and J is TRBJ2-6; D perhaps matches TRBD1 (6 bases). The germline V gene has CDR1 MDHEN and CDR2 SYDVKM. The CDR3 consists of 16 residues. Trimming stripped 3 bases from V and 4 bases from J, with 13 bases between.

The J gene is TRBJ2-5, the V gene TRBV7-2, with 9 bases aligning to TRBD2. The germline V gene has CDR1 SGHTA and CDR2 FQGNSA. V lost 1 base and J lost 1; bases outside the gene matches: 1. This CDR3 has 15 residues. This CDR3 is CASSLGSGGQETQYF. The CDR3 nucleotides read TGTGCCAGCAGCTTAGGTAGCGGGGGCCAAGAGACCCAGTACTTC.

The table lists this clone with a count of one. The genes are TRBV5-1 and TRBJ2-6; a weak D match, TRBD1 (6 bases). The CDR3 is 12 amino acids. Trimming cost V 4 bases and J 11 bases, with 10 bases left between them. Germline V gene sequence: CDR1 SGHRS, CDR2 YFSETQ. The CDR3 nucleotides are TGCGCCAGCAGCGGTCAGGGGTACGTCCTGACTTTC. Translating it yields CASSGQGYVLTF.

The rearrangement joins TRBV3-1 (or the pseudogene TRBV3-2) to TRBJ2-1, with TRBD2 identical over 10 bases. The V segment lost 4 bases and the J segment 6 bases; nucleotides outside the gene matches: 12. The CDR3 extends over 17 amino acids. Germline V lookup: CDR1 LGHDT, CDR2 YNNKEL (reference sequence). CDR3 residues: CASSPLAGDTSRNEQFF. CDR3 in DNA: TGTGCCAGCAGCCCTCTAGCGGGAGACACTTCACGCAATGAGCAGTTCTTC.

This rearrangement joins TRBV5-1 to TRBJ2-2; tentatively, D is TRBD1 (6 bases). This CDR3 contains 15 residues. Per germline, CDR1 SGHRS and CDR2 YFSETQ. The V gene lost 0 bases and the J gene lost 8 bases, with 14 bases spanning the gap. Written as DNA, the CDR3 is TGCGCCAGCAGCTTGGGGTCAGGGGCCGGAGGGGAGCTGTTTTTT. It specifies CASSLGSGAGGELFF.

This clone has a handful of counts. The chain couples TRBV6-6 to TRBJ1-6, with unresolved D. This CDR3 spans 14 amino acids. CDR1 is MNHNY, CDR2 SVGAGI, per germline (reference sequence). V dropped 5 bases and J dropped 10 bases, with 15 bases sitting between them. The CDR3 here is CASSRPGGSSPLHF. DNA for the CDR3: TGTGCCAGCAGTAGACCAGGAGGGAGCTCACCCCTCCACTTT.

The CDR3 here is CASLREGRAGYTF. As DNA, the CDR3 is TGTGCCAGCCTCAGGGAAGGGAGAGCAGGCTACACCTTC. V is TRBV28 and J is TRBJ1-2; D possibly corresponds to TRBD1 (5 bases). The V end was cut by 8 bases, the J end by 8 bases, with 18 bases between. The germline V gene encodes CDR1 MDHEN and CDR2 SYDVKM. This CDR3 is 13 amino acids long.

This clone was seen a single time. The genes are TRBV7-2 and TRBJ1-4; TRBD1 matches 10 bases. CDR3 length equals 14 residues. V lost 5 bases to trimming and J lost 11 bases; unmatched junction nucleotides: 8. CDR1 and CDR2 from the germline V gene are SGHTA and FQGNSA. CDR3 sequence (DNA): TGTGCCAGCAGCCCCGGGACAGGGGATGTGAAACTGTTTTTT. Residues: CASSPGTGDVKLFF.

V is TRBV11-2 and J is TRBJ1-4; D might be TRBD1 (5 bases). Germline V CDR1 and CDR2: SGHAT, FQNNGV. Trimming took off 0 bases at V and 8 bases at J, with 22 bases between the two ends. This CDR3 is 18 amino acids long. The CDR3 sequence is CASSLDLGGPSQGEKLFF. For the CDR3, the DNA is TGTGCCAGCAGCTTAGATCTGGGAGGACCCAGCCAGGGAGAAAAACTGTTTTTT. The variable domain in full, with the rest retrieved from reference TRBV11-2 and TRBJ1-4, is EAGVAQSPRYKIIEKRQSVAFWCNPISGHATLYWYQQILGQGPKLLIQFQNNGVVDDSQLPKDRFSAERLKGVDSTLKIQPAKLEDSAVYLCASSLDLGGPSQGEKLFFGSGTQLSVL.

The rearrangement joins TRBV28 to TRBJ2-7, with D perhaps TRBD2 (6 bases). Germline assignment: CDR1 MDHEN and CDR2 SYDVKM. V was clipped by 5 bases and J by 5 bases, with 16 bases between them. The CDR3 contains 14 residues. CDR3 DNA: TGTGCCAGCAGTCCCGCCGGGAGTAAGCACGAGCAGTACTTC. Protein: CASSPAGSKHEQYF. Full variable domain (remainder filled in from reference TRBV28 and TRBJ2-7): DVKVTQSSRYLVKRTGEKVFLECVQDMDHENMFWYRQDPGLGLRLIYFSYDVKMKEKGDIPEGYSVSREKKERFSLILESASTNQTSMYLCASSPAGSKHEQYFGPGTRLTVT.

The V call is TRBV24-1, the J call TRBJ2-3; 7 nucleotides agree with TRBD1. CDR3 length: 15 residues. Germline values: CDR1 KGHDR, CDR2 SFDVKD. The junction had 6 bases not matched to a gene; V was cut back by 3 bases and J by 4 bases. In DNA, the CDR3 is TGTGCCACCAGTGATATTGTGACAGGGCCAGATACGCAGTATTTT. Its protein product is CATSDIVTGPDTQYF.

The chain recombines TRBV28 with TRBJ1-4, with D perhaps matching TRBD1 (5 bases). Germline V lookup: CDR1 MDHEN, CDR2 SYDVKM. CDR3 length: 14 residues. The V end lost 6 bases, the J end lost 6 bases, and 14 bases lay between the germline ends. CDR3 region: CASSPQGGDEKLFF. CDR3 DNA: TGTGCCAGCAGCCCGCAGGGAGGGGATGAAAAACTGTTTTTT.

The chain uses TRBV7-2 and TRBJ1-5; D unclear. With 1 base removed from V and 9 bases from J, the gap between germline ends came to 10 bases. Germline-derived CDR1 and CDR2 are SGHTA and FQGNSA. The CDR3 consists of 13 residues. In DNA, the CDR3 is TGTGCCAGCAGCTTAGGGATGGGCGGGCCCCAGCATTTT. Protein: CASSLGMGGPQHF.

V usage is TRBV27 and J usage is TRBJ2-7; D is possibly TRBD2 (6 bases). CDR3 length: 12 residues. Germline V gives CDR1 MNHEY, CDR2 SMNVEV (reference sequence). Deletions cut 0 bases from V and 6 bases from J, with 6 bases between. This chain's CDR3 is CASSLSGGEQYF. The DNA for the CDR3 is TGTGCCAGCAGTTTATCGGGGGGCGAGCAGTACTTC.

This clone has ten or more counts. DNA of the CDR3: TGTGCCACCAGCAGAGCTTCCGAGCAGTACTTC. It encodes CATSRASEQYF. This chain uses TRBV15 with TRBJ2-7; D is undetermined. From germline, CDR1 is LNHNV and CDR2 YYDKDF (reference sequence). The ends were cut back, 1 base at V and 6 bases at J, with 4 bases in the middle. CDR3 length: 11 amino acids. The variable domain in full, with the rest retrieved from reference TRBV15 and TRBJ2-7, is DAMVIQNPRYQVTQFGKPVTLSCSQTLNHNVMYWYQQKSSQAPKLLFHYYDKDFNNEADTPDNFQSRRPNTSFCFLDIRSPGLGDTAMYLCATSRASEQYFGPGTRLTVT.